This T cell receptor beta chain was recovered during a study of blood T cells in healthy people across ages. Study-level points and caveats: Strong correlation existed between TCR beta diversity and naive T cell percentage.

Points on this clonotype: The target antigen is unknown.

It was with a sample-barcoded 5' primer and a J-beta primer mix that a second PCR of about 6 to 12 cycles was run. Researchers report that a template-switch adaptor with 12 random nucleotides tagged each cDNA molecule. Every sample gave at least 2.5 million paired-end reads containing CDR3. TCRdb itself ran the 5' RACE reads through MiXCR, one entry per CDR3 protein. The data contain about 730,000 distinct CDR3 sequences, 35% to 45% of them singletons. The germline gives CDR1 SGDLS, CDR2 YYNGEE. The V end lost 0 bases, the J end lost 0 bases, and 10 bases lay between the germline ends. This CDR3 contains 16 residues.

Sequenced material: blood. The V call is TRBV9, the J call TRBJ1-5; perhaps TRBD1 as D (5 bases). The clonotype was recovered from a woman aged 55-69 years in good health. This CDR3 reads CASSVADSDSNQPQHF. The CDR3 coding sequence is TGTGCCAGCAGCGTAGCTGACAGTGATAGCAATCAGCCCCAGCATTTT.